This TCR beta chain was documented in a study of T cell responses to AZD1222 COVID-19 vaccine. Overall study results and limits: Mostly white British, mostly female donors; authors suggested clonal diversity may be underestimated. Of spike-specific TCRs, nearly half reportedly target regions left unmutated in variants.

With respect to this clone: The antigen remains undetermined.

The CDR3 length is 17 residues. CDR1 is SGHTA, CDR2 FQGTGA, per germline. V was clipped by 1 base and J by 5 bases; unmatched bases: 10. The protocol was immunoSEQ multiplex PCR, while the TCRdb copy is restricted to in-frame clones and leaves out a portion. The sample holds roughly 130,000 clones, just over 85% seen once. The sequence was collected from an adult in good health. The source was peripheral blood, collected on day 0 of AZD1222 vaccination. The rearrangement links TRBV7-3 to TRBJ2-1, with 8 bases that match TRBD2. The CDR3 spells CASSLRGTAGAHNEQFF. As DNA, the CDR3 is TGTGCCAGCAGCTTAAGGGGAACAGCGGGGGCGCACAATGAGCAGTTCTTC.